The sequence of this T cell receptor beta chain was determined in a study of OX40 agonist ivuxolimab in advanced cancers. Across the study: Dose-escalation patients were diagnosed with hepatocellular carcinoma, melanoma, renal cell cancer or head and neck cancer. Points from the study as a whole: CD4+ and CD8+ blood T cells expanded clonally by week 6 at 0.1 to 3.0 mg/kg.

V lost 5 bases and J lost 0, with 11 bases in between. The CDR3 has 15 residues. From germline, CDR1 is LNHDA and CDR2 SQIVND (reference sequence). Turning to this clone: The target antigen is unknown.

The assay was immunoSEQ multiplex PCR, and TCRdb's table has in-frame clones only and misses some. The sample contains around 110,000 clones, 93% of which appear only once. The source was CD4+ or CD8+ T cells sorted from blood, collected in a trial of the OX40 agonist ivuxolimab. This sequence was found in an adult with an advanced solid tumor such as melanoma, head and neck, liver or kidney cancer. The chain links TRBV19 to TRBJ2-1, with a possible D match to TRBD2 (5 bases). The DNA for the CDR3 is TGTGCCAGTAGTGGGAGTTTTAGCTCCTACAATGAGCAGTTCTTC. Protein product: CASSGSFSSYNEQFF.